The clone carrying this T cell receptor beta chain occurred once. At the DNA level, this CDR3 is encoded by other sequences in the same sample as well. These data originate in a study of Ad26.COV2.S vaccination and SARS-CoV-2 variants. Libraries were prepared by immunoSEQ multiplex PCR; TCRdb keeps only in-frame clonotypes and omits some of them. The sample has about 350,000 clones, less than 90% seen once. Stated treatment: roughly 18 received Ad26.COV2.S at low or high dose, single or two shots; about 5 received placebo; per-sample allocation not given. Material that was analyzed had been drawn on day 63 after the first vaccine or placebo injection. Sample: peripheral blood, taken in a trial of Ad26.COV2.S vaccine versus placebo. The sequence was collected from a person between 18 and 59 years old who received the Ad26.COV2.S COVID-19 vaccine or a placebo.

CDR3 loop: CASSLAGGYTF. The CDR3 DNA follows: TGTGCCAGCAGTTTAGCAGGGGGCTACACCTTC. This rearrangement joins TRBV12-3 or TRBV12-4 to TRBJ1-2, with D unclear. V lost 0 bases and J lost 8, with 4 bases in between. CDR3 length equals 11 residues.